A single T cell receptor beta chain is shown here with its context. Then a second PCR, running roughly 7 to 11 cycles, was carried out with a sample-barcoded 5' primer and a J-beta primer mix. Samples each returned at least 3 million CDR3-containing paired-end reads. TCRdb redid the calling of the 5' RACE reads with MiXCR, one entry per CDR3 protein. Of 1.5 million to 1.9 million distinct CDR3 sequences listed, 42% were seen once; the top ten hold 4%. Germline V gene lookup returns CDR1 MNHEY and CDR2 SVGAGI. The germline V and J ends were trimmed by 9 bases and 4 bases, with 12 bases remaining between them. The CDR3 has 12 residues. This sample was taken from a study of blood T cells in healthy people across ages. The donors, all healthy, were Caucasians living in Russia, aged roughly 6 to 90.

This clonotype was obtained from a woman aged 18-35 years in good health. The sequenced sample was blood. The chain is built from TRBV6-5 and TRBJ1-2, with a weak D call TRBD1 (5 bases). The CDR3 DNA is TGTGCCAGATCGGAGGGGATCTATGGCTACACCTTC. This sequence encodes CARSEGIYGYTF.